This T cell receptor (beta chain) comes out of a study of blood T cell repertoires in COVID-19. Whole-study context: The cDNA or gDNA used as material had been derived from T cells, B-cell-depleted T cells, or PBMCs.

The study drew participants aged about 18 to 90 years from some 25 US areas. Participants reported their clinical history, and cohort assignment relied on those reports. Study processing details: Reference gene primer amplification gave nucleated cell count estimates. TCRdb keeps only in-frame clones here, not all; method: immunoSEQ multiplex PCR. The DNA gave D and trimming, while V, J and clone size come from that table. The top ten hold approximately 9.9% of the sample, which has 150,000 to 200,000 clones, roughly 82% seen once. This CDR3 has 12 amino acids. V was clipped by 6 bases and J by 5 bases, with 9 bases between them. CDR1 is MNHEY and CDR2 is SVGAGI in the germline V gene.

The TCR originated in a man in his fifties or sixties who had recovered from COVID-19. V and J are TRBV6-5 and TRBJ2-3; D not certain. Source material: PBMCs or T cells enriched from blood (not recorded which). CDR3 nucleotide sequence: TGTGCCAGCAGCGCACGCAGAGATACGCAGTATTTT. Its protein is CASSARRDTQYF.